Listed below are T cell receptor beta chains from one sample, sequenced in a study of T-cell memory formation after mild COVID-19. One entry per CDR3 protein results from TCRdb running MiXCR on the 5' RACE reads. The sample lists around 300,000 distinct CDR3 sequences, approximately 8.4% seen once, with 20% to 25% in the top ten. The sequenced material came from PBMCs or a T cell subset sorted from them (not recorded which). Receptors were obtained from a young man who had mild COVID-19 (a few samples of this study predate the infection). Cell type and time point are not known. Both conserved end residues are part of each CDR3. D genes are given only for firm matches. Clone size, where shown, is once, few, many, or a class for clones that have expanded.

CDR3aa: CSARDESVVYNEQFF
CDR3nt: TGCAGTGCTAGAGATGAGAGCGTGGTTTACAATGAGCAGTTCTTC
d_gene: .
abundance: .
v_gene: TRBV20-1
j_gene: TRBJ2-1

CDR3aa: CASSMRQDTEAFF
CDR3nt: TGCGCCAGCAGCATGAGACAGGACACTGAAGCTTTCTTT
d_gene: .
abundance: few
v_gene: TRBV5-1
j_gene: TRBJ1-1

CDR3aa: CAISDPEGSYEQYF
CDR3nt: TGTGCCATCAGTGACCCGGAGGGGAGCTACGAGCAGTACTTC
d_gene: .
abundance: .
v_gene: TRBV10-3
j_gene: TRBJ2-7

CDR3aa: CASSAPLSYGDNEQFF
CDR3nt: TGTGCCAGCAGTGCGCCTCTCAGTTACGGGGACAATGAGCAGTTCTTC
d_gene: .
abundance: few
v_gene: TRBV12-3/TRBV12-4
j_gene: TRBJ2-1

CDR3aa: CASSQGLQGAGYGYTF
CDR3nt: TGCGCCAGCAGCCAAGGGTTGCAGGGGGCAGGGTATGGCTACACCTTC
d_gene: TRBD1
abundance: few
v_gene: TRBV4-3
j_gene: TRBJ1-2

CDR3aa: CASSLTTTETQYF
CDR3nt: TGTGCCAGCAGCTTGACCACAACGGAGACCCAGTACTTC
d_gene: .
abundance: many
v_gene: TRBV7-7
j_gene: TRBJ2-5

CDR3aa: CASSVGTSTDTQYF
CDR3nt: TGCGCCAGCAGCGTTGGGACTAGCACAGATACGCAGTATTTT
d_gene: .
abundance: many
v_gene: TRBV9
j_gene: TRBJ2-3

CDR3aa: CASSFDSGETQYF
CDR3nt: TGTGCCAGCAGCTTTGACTCGGGGGAGACCCAGTACTTC
d_gene: .
abundance: few
v_gene: TRBV5-5
j_gene: TRBJ2-5

CDR3aa: CASRDRDEQFF
CDR3nt: TGTGCCAGCCGGGATCGGGATGAGCAGTTCTTC
d_gene: .
abundance: many
v_gene: TRBV12-3/TRBV12-4
j_gene: TRBJ2-1

CDR3aa: CASSLSSGHNEQFF
CDR3nt: TGTGCCAGCAGTTTAAGTAGCGGACACAATGAGCAGTTCTTC
d_gene: .
abundance: few
v_gene: TRBV12-3/TRBV12-4
j_gene: TRBJ2-1

CDR3aa: CATSDASGQGSYNEQFF
CDR3nt: TGTGCCACCAGTGATGCTTCAGGACAGGGGTCCTACAATGAGCAGTTCTTC
d_gene: TRBD1
abundance: many
v_gene: TRBV24-1
j_gene: TRBJ2-1

CDR3aa: CASSYRGGQNTEAFF
CDR3nt: TGTGCCAGCAGTTATCGGGGGGGACAGAACACTGAAGCTTTCTTT
d_gene: .
abundance: many
v_gene: TRBV28
j_gene: TRBJ1-1

CDR3aa: CASSQGRVVNEQFF
CDR3nt: TGCGCCAGCAGCCAAGGCAGGGTCGTAAATGAGCAGTTCTTC
d_gene: .
abundance: .
v_gene: TRBV4-1
j_gene: TRBJ2-1

CDR3aa: CASSFFFPSGVNETQYF
CDR3nt: TGTGCCAGCAGTTTCTTCTTCCCTAGCGGGGTGAATGAGACCCAGTACTTC
d_gene: TRBD2
abundance: many
v_gene: TRBV27
j_gene: TRBJ2-5

CDR3aa: CGTLGAGGYNEQFF
CDR3nt: TGCGGCACTTTGGGGGCGGGGGGCTACAATGAGCAGTTCTTC
d_gene: TRBD2
abundance: few
v_gene: TRBV29-1
j_gene: TRBJ2-1

CDR3aa: CASSPRTVDGYTF
CDR3nt: TGTGCCAGCAGCCCCCGGACCGTCGATGGCTACACCTTC
d_gene: .
abundance: few
v_gene: TRBV7-9
j_gene: TRBJ1-2

CDR3aa: CASSGGTAYEQYF
CDR3nt: TGTGCCAGCAGCGGTGGGACAGCCTACGAGCAGTACTTC
d_gene: TRBD1
abundance: many
v_gene: TRBV7-2
j_gene: TRBJ2-7

CDR3aa: CASTRNTGLDTEAFF
CDR3nt: TGCGCCAGCACAAGAAATACAGGGTTGGACACTGAAGCTTTCTTT
d_gene: .
abundance: .
v_gene: TRBV5-1
j_gene: TRBJ1-1

CDR3aa: CASSLGQGLANYGYTF
CDR3nt: TGCGCCAGCAGCTTGGGCCAGGGGCTCGCGAACTATGGCTACACCTTC
d_gene: .
abundance: .
v_gene: TRBV5-1
j_gene: TRBJ1-2

CDR3aa: CASSPEPVNNEQFF
CDR3nt: TGTGCCAGCAGCCCAGAGCCAGTTAACAATGAGCAGTTCTTC
d_gene: .
abundance: .
v_gene: TRBV3-1
j_gene: TRBJ2-1

CDR3aa: CASRGREAFF
CDR3nt: TGTGCCAGCAGAGGACGTGAAGCTTTCTTT
d_gene: .
abundance: .
v_gene: TRBV7-9
j_gene: TRBJ1-1

CDR3aa: CASSLSAGTSPDTQYF
CDR3nt: TGTGCCAGCAGCCTTTCCGCCGGGACTTCGCCAGATACGCAGTATTTT
d_gene: .
abundance: few
v_gene: TRBV9
j_gene: TRBJ2-3

CDR3aa: CAISSGGRETQYF
CDR3nt: TGTGCCATCAGTTCAGGGGGGAGGGAGACCCAGTACTTC
d_gene: .
abundance: many
v_gene: TRBV10-3
j_gene: TRBJ2-5

CDR3aa: CSGYTDELEQYF
CDR3nt: TGCAGTGGATACACAGACGAACTGGAGCAGTACTTC
d_gene: .
abundance: .
v_gene: TRBV20-1
j_gene: TRBJ2-7

CDR3aa: CAISESGTTNEQFF
CDR3nt: TGTGCCATCAGTGAGTCCGGGACAACCAATGAGCAGTTCTTC
d_gene: .
abundance: .
v_gene: TRBV10-3
j_gene: TRBJ2-1

CDR3aa: CASSRGQTSGANVLTF
CDR3nt: TGTGCCAGCAGTAGAGGACAAACCTCTGGGGCCAACGTCCTGACTTTC
d_gene: .
abundance: .
v_gene: TRBV7-6
j_gene: TRBJ2-6

CDR3aa: CASSSGTGGNNQPQHF
CDR3nt: TGTGCCAGCAGCTCCGGGACAGGGGGCAACAATCAGCCCCAGCATTTT
d_gene: TRBD1
abundance: few
v_gene: TRBV3-1
j_gene: TRBJ1-5

CDR3aa: CASSYGGAPNEQFF
CDR3nt: TGTGCCAGCAGTTACGGGGGGGCCCCCAATGAGCAGTTCTTC
d_gene: TRBD2
abundance: .
v_gene: TRBV12-3/TRBV12-4
j_gene: TRBJ2-1

CDR3aa: CASSQDGGALKAFF
CDR3nt: TGTGCCAGCAGCCAAGACGGGGGGGCCTTGAAAGCTTTCTTT
d_gene: .
abundance: few
v_gene: TRBV14
j_gene: TRBJ1-1

CDR3aa: CASSSGGGSLNEQFF
CDR3nt: TGTGCCAGCAGCTCAGGGGGGGGAAGCCTCAATGAGCAGTTCTTC
d_gene: .
abundance: many
v_gene: TRBV7-9
j_gene: TRBJ2-1

CDR3aa: CASSFWDRGETQYF
CDR3nt: TGTGCCAGCAGTTTCTGGGACAGGGGAGAGACCCAGTACTTC
d_gene: TRBD1
abundance: few
v_gene: TRBV25-1
j_gene: TRBJ2-5

CDR3aa: CSVGVYEQYF
CDR3nt: TGCAGCGTTGGGGTCTACGAGCAGTACTTC
d_gene: .
abundance: few
v_gene: TRBV29-1
j_gene: TRBJ2-7

CDR3aa: CASSQDGSGPSVNIQYF
CDR3nt: TGCGCCAGCAGCCAAGACGGGTCCGGGCCCAGTGTAAACATTCAGTACTTC
d_gene: .
abundance: few
v_gene: TRBV4-3
j_gene: TRBJ2-4

CDR3aa: CASMAGLASSNEQFF
CDR3nt: TGTGCCAGCATGGCGGGACTAGCTTCGAGCAATGAGCAGTTCTTC
d_gene: TRBD2
abundance: few
v_gene: TRBV12-3/TRBV12-4
j_gene: TRBJ2-1

CDR3aa: CASSLLGGGSGANVLTF
CDR3nt: TGTGCCAGCAGCTTGTTGGGGGGGGGCTCTGGGGCCAACGTCCTGACTTTC
d_gene: TRBD2
abundance: .
v_gene: TRBV5-4
j_gene: TRBJ2-6

CDR3aa: CASSFEGSSNQPQHF
CDR3nt: TGTGCCAGCAGTTTTGAGGGTAGTAGCAATCAGCCCCAGCATTTT
d_gene: .
abundance: .
v_gene: TRBV27
j_gene: TRBJ1-5

CDR3aa: CASRTPKPTVNTEAFF
CDR3nt: TGTGCCAGCAGGACACCGAAACCGACAGTGAACACTGAAGCTTTCTTT
d_gene: .
abundance: few
v_gene: TRBV28
j_gene: TRBJ1-1

CDR3aa: CASSQDRADSPLHF
CDR3nt: TGCGCCAGCAGCCAAGACAGGGCCGATTCACCCCTCCACTTT
d_gene: .
abundance: .
v_gene: TRBV4-3
j_gene: TRBJ1-6

CDR3aa: CASSKPTGSGELFF
CDR3nt: TGTGCCAGCAGCAAACCGACAGGGTCCGGGGAGCTGTTTTTT
d_gene: TRBD1
abundance: few
v_gene: TRBV3-1
j_gene: TRBJ2-2

CDR3aa: CSARSPHPGQGAGTGELFF
CDR3nt: TGCAGTGCTAGATCACCACACCCGGGGCAGGGGGCGGGCACCGGGGAGCTGTTTTTT
d_gene: TRBD1
abundance: few
v_gene: TRBV20-1
j_gene: TRBJ2-2

CDR3aa: CASSTPETQYF
CDR3nt: TGCGCCAGCAGCACCCCTGAGACCCAGTACTTC
d_gene: .
abundance: few
v_gene: TRBV5-1
j_gene: TRBJ2-5

CDR3aa: CSPFGAGGSYNEQFF
CDR3nt: TGCAGCCCCTTTGGCGCGGGGGGATCCTACAATGAGCAGTTCTTC
d_gene: TRBD2
abundance: many
v_gene: TRBV20-1
j_gene: TRBJ2-1

CDR3aa: CASSLAGGIYNEQFF
CDR3nt: TGTGCCAGCAGCTTAGCGGGGGGCATCTACAATGAGCAGTTCTTC
d_gene: .
abundance: few
v_gene: TRBV11-2
j_gene: TRBJ2-1

CDR3aa: CSAGGRQGRYEQYF
CDR3nt: TGCAGTGCTGGGGGGAGACAGGGGAGGTACGAGCAGTACTTC
d_gene: TRBD1
abundance: .
v_gene: TRBV20-1
j_gene: TRBJ2-7

CDR3aa: CASRGEPTLYNEQFF
CDR3nt: TGCGCCAGCAGGGGAGAACCAACCCTATACAATGAGCAGTTCTTC
d_gene: .
abundance: many
v_gene: TRBV5-1
j_gene: TRBJ2-1

CDR3aa: CASSPHEATDTQYF
CDR3nt: TGTGCCAGCAGCCCCCACGAGGCCACAGATACGCAGTATTTT
d_gene: .
abundance: many
v_gene: TRBV7-3
j_gene: TRBJ2-3